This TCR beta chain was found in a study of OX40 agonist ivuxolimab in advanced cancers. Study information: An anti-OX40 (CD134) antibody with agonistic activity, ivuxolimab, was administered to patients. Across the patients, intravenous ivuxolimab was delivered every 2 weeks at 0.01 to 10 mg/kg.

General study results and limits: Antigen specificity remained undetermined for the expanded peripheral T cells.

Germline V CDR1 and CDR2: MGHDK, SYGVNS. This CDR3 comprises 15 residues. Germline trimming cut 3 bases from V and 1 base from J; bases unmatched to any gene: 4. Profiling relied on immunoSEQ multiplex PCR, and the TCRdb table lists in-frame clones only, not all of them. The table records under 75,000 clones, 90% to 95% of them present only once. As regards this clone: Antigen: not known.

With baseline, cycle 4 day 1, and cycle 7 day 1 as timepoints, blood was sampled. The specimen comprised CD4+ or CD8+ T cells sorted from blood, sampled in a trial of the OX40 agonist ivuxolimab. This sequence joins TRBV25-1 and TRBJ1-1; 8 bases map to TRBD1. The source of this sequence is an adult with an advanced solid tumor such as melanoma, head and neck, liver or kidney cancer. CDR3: CASSDPDRENTEAFF. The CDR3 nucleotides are TGTGCCAGCAGTGATCCGGACAGGGAGAACACTGAAGCTTTCTTT. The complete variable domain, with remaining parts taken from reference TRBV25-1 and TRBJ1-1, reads EADIYQTPRYLVIGTGKKITLECSQTMGHDKMYWYQQDPGMELHLIHYSYGVNSTEKGDLSSESTVSRIRTEHFPLTLESARPSHTSQYLCASSDPDRENTEAFFGQGTRLTVV.